Described below is a single T cell receptor (beta chain) sequence and its context. The data are from a study of blood T cell repertoires in COVID-19. Study overall: The United States, Italy and Spain provided the acute and convalescent COVID-19 samples.

Trimming cost V 4 bases and J 0 bases; bases outside gene matches: 21. The CDR3 has 21 residues. CDR1 and CDR2 from the germline V gene are PRHDT and FYEKMQ (reference sequence). Assay used: immunoSEQ multiplex PCR; TCRdb lists only in-frame clones, some missing. Of around 260,000 clones in the sample, around 89% were seen once. This TCR was sampled from a man aged 60 to 75 who had recovered from COVID-19. V usage is TRBV13 and J usage is TRBJ1-5; the match to TRBD1 covers 7 bases. Sequencing input: peripheral blood. CDR3 sequence: CASSSKDGGRGRLYSNQPQHF. CDR3 in DNA: TGTGCCAGCAGCTCCAAGGACGGAGGAAGGGGGCGGTTATATAGCAATCAGCCCCAGCATTTT.